This entry describes one T cell receptor (beta chain). As yet, its antigen is unknown. The sample belongs to a study of CXCR3-negative and CXCR3-positive naive CD8 T cells. Findings and limits, study-wide: CXCR3 levels fell partly with cryopreservation; most assays relied on fresh PBMCs. Relative to CXCR3-negative naive cells, CXCR3-positive naive cells had more hydrophobic TRB CDR3s.

Libraries of TRB cDNA were made by 5' RACE and carried UMIs. TCRdb re-called the 5' RACE reads; every CDR3 protein appears as one record, without DNA. The table lists about 50,000 distinct CDR3 sequences. Each CD8+ T cell subset was sorted in triplicate, 250,000 to 300,000 cells each. The CD45RO-CCR7+CD27+CD95- phenotype denoted naive CD8+ T cells. Germline lookup yields CDR1 SGHAT and CDR2 FQNNGV. The CDR3 sequence is 14 residues long. This chain links TRBV11-2 with TRBJ1-2. Sequencing used naive CXCR3+ CD8+ T cells from blood. Subset denoted: CD45RO-CCR7+CD27+CD95- naive CD8+ T cells expressing CXCR3 (TNR3+). The receptor was isolated from a human donor in good health. Some clones in this sample may be carry-over from other donors' samples. The chain's CDR3 is CASSLEAGMGGYTF.